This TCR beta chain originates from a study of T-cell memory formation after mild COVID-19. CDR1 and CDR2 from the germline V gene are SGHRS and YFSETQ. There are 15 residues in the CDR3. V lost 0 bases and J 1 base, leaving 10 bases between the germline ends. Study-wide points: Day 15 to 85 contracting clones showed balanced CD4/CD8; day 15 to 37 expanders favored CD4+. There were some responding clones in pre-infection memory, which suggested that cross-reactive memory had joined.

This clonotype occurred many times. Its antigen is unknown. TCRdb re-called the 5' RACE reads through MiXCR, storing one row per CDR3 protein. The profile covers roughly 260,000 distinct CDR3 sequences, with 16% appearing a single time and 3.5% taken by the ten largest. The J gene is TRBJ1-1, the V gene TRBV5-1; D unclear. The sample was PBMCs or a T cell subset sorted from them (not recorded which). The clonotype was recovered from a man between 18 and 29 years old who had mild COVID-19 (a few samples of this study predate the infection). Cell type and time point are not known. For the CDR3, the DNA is TGCGCCAGCAGCTTGGGGGCCATTGGGAACACTGAAGCTTTCTTT. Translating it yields CASSLGAIGNTEAFF.